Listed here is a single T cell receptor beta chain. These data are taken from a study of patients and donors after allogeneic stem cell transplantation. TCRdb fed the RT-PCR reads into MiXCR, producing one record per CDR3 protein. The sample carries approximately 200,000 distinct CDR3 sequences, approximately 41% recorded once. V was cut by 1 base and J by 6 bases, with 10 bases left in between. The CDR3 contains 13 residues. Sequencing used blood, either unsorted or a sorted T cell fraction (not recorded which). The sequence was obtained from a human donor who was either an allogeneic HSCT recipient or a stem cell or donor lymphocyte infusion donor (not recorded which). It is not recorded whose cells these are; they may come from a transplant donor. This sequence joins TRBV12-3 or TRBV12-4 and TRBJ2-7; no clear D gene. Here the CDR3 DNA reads TGTGCCAGCAGTTTAGGTGGGTGGGGCGAGCAGTACTTC. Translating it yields CASSLGGWGEQYF.